This T cell receptor (beta chain) was observed in a study of T cell repertoires in cytomegalovirus infection. This clonotype was found once. The antigen remains unidentified. TCRdb analysed the reads with MiXCR anew, one entry per CDR3 protein. The profile covers some 350,000 distinct CDR3 sequences, with 25% to 30% appearing a single time and approximately 20% taken by the ten largest. The ends were cut back, 4 bases at V and 2 bases at J, with 12 bases in the middle. Germline V gene lookup returns CDR1 ENHRY and CDR2 SYGVKD. This CDR3 comprises 15 residues. Sequences were derived from cultured PBMCs, sampled from culture after CMV antigen stimulation. The TCR sequence derives from a human donor in good health (CMV status not recorded). Some clones in this sample may be carry-over from other donors' samples. This chain uses TRBV10-3 with TRBJ2-4; D tentatively reads TRBD1 or TRBD2 (5 bases each). CDR3 region: CAISVDGASKNIQYF. For the CDR3, the DNA is TGTGCCATCAGTGTCGACGGGGCCTCCAAAAACATTCAGTACTTC.